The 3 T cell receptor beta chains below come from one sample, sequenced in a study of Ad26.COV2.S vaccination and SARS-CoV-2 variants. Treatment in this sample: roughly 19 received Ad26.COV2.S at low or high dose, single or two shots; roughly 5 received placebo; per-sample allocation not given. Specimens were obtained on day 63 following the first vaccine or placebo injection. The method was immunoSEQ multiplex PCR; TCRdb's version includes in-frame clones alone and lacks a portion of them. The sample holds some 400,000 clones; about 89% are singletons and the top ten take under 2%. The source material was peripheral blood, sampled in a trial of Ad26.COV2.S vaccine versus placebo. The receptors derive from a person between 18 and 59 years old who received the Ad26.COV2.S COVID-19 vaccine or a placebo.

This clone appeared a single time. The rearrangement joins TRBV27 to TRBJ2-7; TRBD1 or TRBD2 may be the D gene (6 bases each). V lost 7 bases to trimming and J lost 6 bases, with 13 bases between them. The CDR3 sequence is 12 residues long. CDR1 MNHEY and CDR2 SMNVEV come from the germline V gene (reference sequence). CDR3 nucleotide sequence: TGTGCCAGCAATGGGGGGCTCGGCGAGCAGTACTTC. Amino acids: CASNGGLGEQYF.

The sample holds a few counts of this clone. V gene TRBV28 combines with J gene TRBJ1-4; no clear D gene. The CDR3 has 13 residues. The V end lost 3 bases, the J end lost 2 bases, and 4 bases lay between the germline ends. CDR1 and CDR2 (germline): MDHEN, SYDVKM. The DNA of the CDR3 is TGTGCCAGCAGTTTCTTTACTAATGAAAAACTGTTTTTT. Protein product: CASSFFTNEKLFF. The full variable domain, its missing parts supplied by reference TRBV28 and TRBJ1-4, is DVKVTQSSRYLVKRTGEKVFLECVQDMDHENMFWYRQDPGLGLRLIYFSYDVKMKEKGDIPEGYSVSREKKERFSLILESASTNQTSMYLCASSFFTNEKLFFGSGTQLSVL.

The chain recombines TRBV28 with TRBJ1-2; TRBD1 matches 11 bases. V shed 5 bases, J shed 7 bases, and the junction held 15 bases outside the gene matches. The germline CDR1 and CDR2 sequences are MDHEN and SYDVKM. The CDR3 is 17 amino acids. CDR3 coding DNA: TGTGCCAGCAGTGCCACGGCGTTAGGACAGGGGGCGCCTGGCTACACCTTC. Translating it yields CASSATALGQGAPGYTF.